This T cell receptor beta chain originates from a study of cytomegalovirus exposure and HLA in healthy donors. Overall study context: In a previous analysis, about 100 million unique TCR beta sequences were found from approximately 180 million T cells.

As for this clone: The antigen remains undetermined.

General study findings and limits: Associated with cytomegalovirus, according to the listing, were 150 to 200 TCR beta chains.

PCR employed 60 Vbeta and 13 Jbeta primers. Clones were sequenced by immunoSEQ multiplex PCR, and TCRdb holds only the in-frame ones, with some missing. In the table there are 95,000 to 150,000 clones, around 80% of which are singletons. This receptor was obtained from a female donor in good health and CMV-seronegative. Sequenced sample: PBMCs.

As DNA, the CDR3 is TGTGCCAGCAGCAAGCACCCCGGGAAGAATTCACCCCTCCACTTT. The encoded protein is CASSKHPGKNSPLHF. This chain joins TRBV21-1 and TRBJ1-6. TRBV21-1 is noted as a pseudogene. The CDR3 consists of 15 residues.